This T cell receptor beta chain stems from a study of T cells in Graves' hyperthyroidism and ophthalmopathy. Many counts were recorded for this clonotype. Amplified TCR beta CDR3 regions came from RNA transcripts. The primer set for the first-round RT-PCR of the TCR CDR3 was HTBI. Each CDR3 protein gets one entry after TCRdb re-called the multiplex PCR reads with MiXCR. The profile shows some 500,000 distinct CDR3 sequences, roughly 14% of them singletons. Germline V CDR1 and CDR2: SGHVS, FQNEAQ. Deletions cut 3 bases from V and 0 bases from J, with 11 bases between. The CDR3 has 15 amino acids. Sequencing was carried out using blood. The sequence was collected from a young woman with Graves' hyperthyroidism. The V call is TRBV7-8, the J call TRBJ1-1; the D is unclear. CDR3 nucleotides: TGTGCCAGCAGCTTCGGGCCCCAATTGAACACTGAAGCTTTCTTT. Translating gives CASSFGPQLNTEAFF.